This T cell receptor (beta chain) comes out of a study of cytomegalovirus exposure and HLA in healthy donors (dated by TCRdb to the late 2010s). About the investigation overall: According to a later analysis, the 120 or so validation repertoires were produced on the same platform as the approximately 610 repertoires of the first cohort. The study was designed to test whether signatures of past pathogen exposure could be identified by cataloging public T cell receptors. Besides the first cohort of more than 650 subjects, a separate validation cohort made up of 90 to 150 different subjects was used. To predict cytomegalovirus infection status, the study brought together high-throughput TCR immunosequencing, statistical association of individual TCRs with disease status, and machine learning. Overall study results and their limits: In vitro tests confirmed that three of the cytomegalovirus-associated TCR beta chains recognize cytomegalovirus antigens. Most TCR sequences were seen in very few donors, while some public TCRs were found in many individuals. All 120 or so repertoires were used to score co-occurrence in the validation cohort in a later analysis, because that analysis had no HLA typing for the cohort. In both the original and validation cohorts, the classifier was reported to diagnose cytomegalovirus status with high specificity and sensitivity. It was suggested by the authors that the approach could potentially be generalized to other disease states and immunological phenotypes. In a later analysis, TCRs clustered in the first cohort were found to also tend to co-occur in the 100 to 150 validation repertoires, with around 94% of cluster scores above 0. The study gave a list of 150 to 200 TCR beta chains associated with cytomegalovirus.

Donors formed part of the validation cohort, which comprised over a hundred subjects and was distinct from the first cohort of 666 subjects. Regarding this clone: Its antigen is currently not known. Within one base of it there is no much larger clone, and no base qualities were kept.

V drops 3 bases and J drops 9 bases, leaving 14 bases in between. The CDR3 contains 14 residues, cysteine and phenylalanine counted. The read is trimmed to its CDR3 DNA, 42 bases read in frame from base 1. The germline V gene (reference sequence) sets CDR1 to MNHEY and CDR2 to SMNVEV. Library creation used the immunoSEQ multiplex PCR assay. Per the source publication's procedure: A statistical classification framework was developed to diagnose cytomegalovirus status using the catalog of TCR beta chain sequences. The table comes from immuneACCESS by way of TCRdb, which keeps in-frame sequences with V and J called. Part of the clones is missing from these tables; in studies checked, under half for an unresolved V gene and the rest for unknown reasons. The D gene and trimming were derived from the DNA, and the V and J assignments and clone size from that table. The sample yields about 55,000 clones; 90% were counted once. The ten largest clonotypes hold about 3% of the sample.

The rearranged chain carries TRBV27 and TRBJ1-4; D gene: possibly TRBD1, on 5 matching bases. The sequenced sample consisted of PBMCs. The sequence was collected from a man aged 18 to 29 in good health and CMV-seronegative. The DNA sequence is TGTGCCAGCAGTTTCCGGGCAGGGAGGCAAAAACTGTTTTTT. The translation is CASSFRAGRQKLFF. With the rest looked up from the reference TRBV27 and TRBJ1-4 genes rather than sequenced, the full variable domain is EAQVTQNPRYLITVTGKKLTVTCSQNMNHEYMSWYRQDPGLGLRQIYYSMNVEVTDKGDVPEGYKVSRKEKRNFPLILESPSPNQTSLYFCASSFRAGRQKLFFGSGTQLSVL.